These T cell receptor beta chains were read from a single sample in a study of T cells in localized non-small cell lung cancer. Generated by immunoSEQ multiplex PCR, the TCRdb table keeps only in-frame clones and is missing some. This sample carries roughly 38,000 clones, roughly 88% of them seen once, and the ten largest clones take about 6%. The sequenced sample was peripheral blood mononuclear cells, obtained before any cancer treatment. Receptors originate from a male donor aged 60 or over with stage II lung adenocarcinoma. Both conserved end residues are part of each CDR3.

TRBV28	TRBJ2-5	CASSFGETQYF
TRBV18	TRBJ1-3	CASSGDRARNTIYF
TRBV6-1	TRBJ1-1	CASTRQGAVGTEAFF
TRBV5-1	TRBJ1-3	CASSLGQGFGNTIYF
TRBV19	TRBJ1-1	CASKDALNTEAFF
TRBV18	TRBJ2-3	CASSSAAGFTDTQYF
TRBV6-1	TRBJ1-3	CASSEGFGNTIYF
TRBV20-1	TRBJ1-2	CSARGDYGYTF
TRBV5-1	TRBJ2-7	CASSLALQGNRANEQYF
TRBV6-5	TRBJ2-1	CASSSGMTRSVEQFF
TRBV5-1	TRBJ2-1	CASSGGQGSGEQFF
TRBV13	TRBJ1-1	CASSPRQEMNTEAFF
TRBV18	TRBJ2-7	CASSPRVGEQYF
TRBV5-1	TRBJ2-7	CASRPPGQGYEQYF
TRBV2	TRBJ2-2	CARRQRSNTGELFF
TRBV20-1	TRBJ1-1	CSALEVPEAFF
TRBV29-1	TRBJ1-1	CSGSHMNTEAFF
TRBV19	TRBJ1-1	CASRISHGGRTEAFF
TRBV10-3	TRBJ1-2	CAIRGTDRGGGGYTF
TRBV6-6	TRBJ1-2	CASSSTGRYGYTF
TRBV5-8	TRBJ2-7	CASSLGQGVYEQYF
TRBV28	TRBJ2-6	CASSTPTLANVLTF
TRBV7-7	TRBJ1-4	CASSSSGPPGEKLFF
TRBV6-5	TRBJ1-2	CASRTPGITGYTF
TRBV14	TRBJ1-1	CASSLLTGGTEAFF
TRBV4-3	TRBJ2-3	CASSRGGGASTDTQYF
TRBV21-1	TRBJ1-3	CASSSIQPHSGNTIYF
TRBV30	TRBJ2-5	CAWTWGSGTGETQYF
TRBV28	TRBJ2-7	CASSSSPRLHEQYF
TRBV7-3	TRBJ2-3	CASSPGLSTDTQYF